This record concerns one T cell receptor (beta chain) sequence. No antigen is known for it. CDR3 size: 14 residues. Looked up from germline, CDR1 is ENHRY and CDR2 is SYGVKD. The V segment lost 6 bases and the J segment 7 bases; nucleotides outside the gene matches: 12. This sample stems from a study of Graves' ophthalmopathy and Graves' hyperthyroidism. Findings and limits, study-wide: Most thyroid clonotypes with frequency above 0.001 were detected in blood too. Ophthalmopathy progression was predicted by the model at just over 70% sensitivity and approximately 72% specificity.

RNA served as the template for amplifying TCR beta CDR3 regions. Amplification began with first-round RT-PCR using HTBI primers, then second-round multiplex PCR was performed. Via MiXCR, TCRdb re-called the multiplex PCR reads, giving one row per CDR3 protein. Of 210,000 or so distinct CDR3 sequences in the sample, around 30% were seen once. A volume of 10 ml of fresh peripheral blood supplied the PBMCs. The chain combines TRBV10-3 with TRBJ2-7, with 7 bases aligning to TRBD1. The sequenced sample was peripheral blood. This receptor was taken from a middle-aged man with Graves' ophthalmopathy. CDR3 nucleotide sequence: TGTGCCATCAGGGAAGGTCTGACAGGGAATGAGCAGTACTTC. It is translated as CAIREGLTGNEQYF.